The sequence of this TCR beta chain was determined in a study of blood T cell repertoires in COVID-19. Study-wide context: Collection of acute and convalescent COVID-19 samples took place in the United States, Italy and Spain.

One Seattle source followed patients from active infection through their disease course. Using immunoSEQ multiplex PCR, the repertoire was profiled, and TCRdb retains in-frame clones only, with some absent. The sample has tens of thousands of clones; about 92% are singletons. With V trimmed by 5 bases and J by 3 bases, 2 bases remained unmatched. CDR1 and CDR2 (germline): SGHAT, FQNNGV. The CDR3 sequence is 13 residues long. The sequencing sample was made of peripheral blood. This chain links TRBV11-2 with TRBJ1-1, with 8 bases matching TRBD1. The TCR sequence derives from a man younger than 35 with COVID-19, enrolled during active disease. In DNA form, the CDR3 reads TGTGCCAGCAGCATGGACAGGGACACTGAAGCTTTCTTT. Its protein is CASSMDRDTEAFF.